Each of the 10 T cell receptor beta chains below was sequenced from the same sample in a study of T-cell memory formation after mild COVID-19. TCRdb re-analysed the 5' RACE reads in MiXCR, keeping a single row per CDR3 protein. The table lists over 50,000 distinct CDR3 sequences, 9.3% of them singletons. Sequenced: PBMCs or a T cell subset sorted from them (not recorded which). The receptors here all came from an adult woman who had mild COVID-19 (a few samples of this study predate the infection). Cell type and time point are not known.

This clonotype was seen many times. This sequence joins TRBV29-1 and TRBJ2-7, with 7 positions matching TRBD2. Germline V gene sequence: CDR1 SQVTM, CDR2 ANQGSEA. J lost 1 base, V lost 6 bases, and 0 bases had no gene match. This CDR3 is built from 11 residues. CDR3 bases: TGCAGCGTGGGAGGGTCCTACGAGCAGTACTTC. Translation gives CSVGGSYEQYF.

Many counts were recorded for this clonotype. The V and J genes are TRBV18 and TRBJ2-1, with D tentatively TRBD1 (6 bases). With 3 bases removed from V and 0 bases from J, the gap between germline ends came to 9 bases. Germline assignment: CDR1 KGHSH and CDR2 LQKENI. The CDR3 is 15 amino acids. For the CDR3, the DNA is TGTGCCAGCTCACCGGGGGCAGTCTCCTACAATGAGCAGTTCTTC. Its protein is CASSPGAVSYNEQFF.

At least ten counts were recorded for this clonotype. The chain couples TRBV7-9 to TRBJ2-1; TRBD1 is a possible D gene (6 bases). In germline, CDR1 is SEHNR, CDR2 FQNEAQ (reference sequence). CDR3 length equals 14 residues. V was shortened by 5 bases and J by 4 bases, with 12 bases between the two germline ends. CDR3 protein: CASSPPDRYNEQFF. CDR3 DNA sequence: TGTGCCAGCAGCCCCCCGGACAGATACAATGAGCAGTTCTTC. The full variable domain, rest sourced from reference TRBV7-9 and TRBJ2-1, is DTGVSQNPRHKITKRGQNVTFRCDPISEHNRLYWYRQTLGQGPEFLTYFQNEAQLEKSRLLSDRFSAERPKGSFSTLEIQRTEQGDSAMYLCASSPPDRYNEQFFGPGTRLTVL.

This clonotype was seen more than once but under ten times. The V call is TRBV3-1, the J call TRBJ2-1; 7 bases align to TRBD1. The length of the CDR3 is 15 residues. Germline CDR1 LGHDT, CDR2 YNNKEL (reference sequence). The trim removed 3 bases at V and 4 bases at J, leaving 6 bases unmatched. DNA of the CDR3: TGTGCCAGCAGCCACACAGGGGATCATTACAATGAGCAGTTCTTC. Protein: CASSHTGDHYNEQFF.

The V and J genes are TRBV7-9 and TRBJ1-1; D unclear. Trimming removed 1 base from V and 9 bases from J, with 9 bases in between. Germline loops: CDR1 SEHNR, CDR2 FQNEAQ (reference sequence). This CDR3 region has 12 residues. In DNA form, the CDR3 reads TGTGCCAGCAGCTTAGGGGCAGGTAAAGCTTTCTTT. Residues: CASSLGAGKAFF.

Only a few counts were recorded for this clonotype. CDR3 in amino acids: CASSERDRGNTEAFF. The CDR3 nucleotides read TGCGCCAGCAGCGAAAGGGACAGGGGGAACACTGAAGCTTTCTTT. This chain joins TRBV5-1 and TRBJ1-1; 10 bases are shared with TRBD1. V shed 4 bases, J shed 1 base, and the junction held 4 bases outside the gene matches. The CDR3 runs 15 residues. CDR1 and CDR2 (germline): SGHRS, YFSETQ.

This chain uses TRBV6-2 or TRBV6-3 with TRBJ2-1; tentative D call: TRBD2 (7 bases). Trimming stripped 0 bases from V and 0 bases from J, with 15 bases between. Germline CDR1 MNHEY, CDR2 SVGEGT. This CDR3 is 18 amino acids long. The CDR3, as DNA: TGTGCCAGCAGTTACTCGATTGTAGGGGGGGGCTCCTACAATGAGCAGTTCTTC. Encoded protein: CASSYSIVGGGSYNEQFF.

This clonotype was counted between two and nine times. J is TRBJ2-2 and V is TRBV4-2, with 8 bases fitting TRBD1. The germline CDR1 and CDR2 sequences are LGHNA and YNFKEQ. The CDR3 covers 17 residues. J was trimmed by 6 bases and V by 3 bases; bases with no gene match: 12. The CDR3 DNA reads TGTGCCAGCAGCCAGGCAGGACAGGGAGTTATGTCCGGGGAGCTGTTTTTT. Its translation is CASSQAGQGVMSGELFF.

The CDR3 reads CASVLVEGYGYTF. CDR3 in DNA: TGTGCCAGCGTGCTCGTTGAGGGATATGGCTACACCTTC. The V call is TRBV6-1, the J call TRBJ1-2; D is unresolved. There are 13 residues in the CDR3. Germline CDR1 and CDR2: MNHNS and SASEGT. Trimming cost V 8 bases and J 5 bases, with 15 bases left between them.

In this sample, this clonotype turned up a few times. The CDR3 coding sequence is TGTGCCAGCAGGGACAGGGAAGTTAACGAGCAGTACTTC. Amino acids: CASRDREVNEQYF. The chain is built from TRBV2 and TRBJ2-7, with TRBD1 matching over 8 bases. This CDR3 has 13 amino acids. Germline CDR1 and CDR2: SNHLY and FYNNEI. Germline trimming cut 6 bases from V and 5 bases from J; bases unmatched to any gene: 6.